This T cell receptor beta chain was identified during a study of CD8+ T cells in alopecia areata. Overall study: Those treated were given oral tofacitinib at 5 to 10 mg twice daily.

V trimming: 10 bases; J trimming: 3 bases; junction bases outside the gene matches: 6. Germline V gene sequence: CDR1 SNHLY, CDR2 FYNNEI. This CDR3 contains 14 residues. This clone has more than one count but fewer than ten. Peripheral blood, together with lesional scalp punch biopsies, was collected from alopecia areata patients. RNA was extracted and reverse transcribed into cDNA as the sequencing template. Here immunoSEQ multiplex PCR was the method, and the copy in TCRdb shows in-frame clones only, minus some. The sample lists over 200,000 clones; around 62% were seen once. The rearrangement uses TRBV2 and TRBJ2-1; the match to TRBD2 covers 10 bases. This sequence was found in a human donor with alopecia areata. The sequences come from CD4+ T cells sorted from blood, collected at week 0. CDR3 bases: TGTGCCACCCGAGCGGGGGGGTACTACAATGAGCAGTTCTTC. Amino acids: CATRAGGYYNEQFF.